One sample yielded the 14 T cell receptor beta chains listed below, sequenced in a study of PD-1 blockade in classical Hodgkin lymphoma. Relapse was seen in all patients after autologous stem cell transplantation, and brentuximab vedotin exposure was variable. Assay used: immunoSEQ multiplex PCR; TCRdb lists only in-frame clones, some missing. The sample carries tens of thousands of clones, about 93% recorded once. The sample here was peripheral blood mononuclear cells (PBMCs), taken at baseline. These receptors all come from a human donor with classical Hodgkin lymphoma.

The CDR3 DNA reads TGTGCCAGCAGTTCGCTCTCCTACGAGCAGTACTTC. This gives the protein CASSSLSYEQYF. V and J are TRBV27 and TRBJ2-7; D unresolved. V dropped 4 bases and J dropped 0 bases, with 4 bases sitting between them. In germline, CDR1 is MNHEY, CDR2 SMNVEV (reference sequence). This CDR3 has 12 residues.

The rearrangement joins TRBV19 to TRBJ1-1; D not resolved. Between the trimmed V and J ends, which lost 2 bases and 1 base, there was a span of 5 bases. The CDR3 extends over 13 amino acids. Germline V CDR1 and CDR2: LNHDA, SQIVND (reference sequence). The CDR3 nucleotides are TGTGCCAGTAGTATACAGGAGAACACTGAAGCTTTCTTT. Protein product: CASSIQENTEAFF.

The chain combines TRBV5-4 with TRBJ1-1, with TRBD1 as a possible D gene (5 bases). V lost 2 bases, J lost 7 bases, and 12 bases lay in between. CDR3 length: 13 residues. Germline V CDR1 and CDR2: SGHNT, YYREEE (reference sequence). CDR3 in amino acids: CASSLAARDEAFF. CDR3 sequence (DNA): TGTGCCAGCAGCTTAGCAGCCAGGGATGAAGCTTTCTTT. Drawing the rest from reference TRBV5-4 and TRBJ1-1, the complete variable domain is ETGVTQSPTHLIKTRGQQVTLRCSSQSGHNTVSWYQQALGQGPQFIFQYYREEENGRGNFPPRFSGLQFPNYSSELNVNALELDDSALYLCASSLAARDEAFFGQGTRLTVV.

The chain links TRBV27 to TRBJ2-7, with TRBD1 matching over 7 bases. Per germline, CDR1 MNHEY and CDR2 SMNVEV (reference sequence). The V segment lost 2 bases and the J segment 2 bases; nucleotides outside the gene matches: 0. This CDR3 has 13 amino acids. The CDR3 here is CASSLRGPYEQYF. CDR3 bases: TGTGCCAGCAGTTTAAGGGGGCCCTACGAGCAGTACTTC.

The CDR3 DNA reads TGTGCCAGCCACCCTGGACTAATCAATCAGCCCCAGCATTTT. Translated: CASHPGLINQPQHF. This chain links TRBV19 with TRBJ1-5; no clear D. The V end lost 9 bases, the J end lost 3 bases, and 15 bases lay between the germline ends. The CDR3 is made up of 14 amino acids. Germline V CDR1 and CDR2: LNHDA, SQIVND (reference sequence). Variable domain in full (rest from reference TRBV19 and TRBJ1-5): DGGITQSPKYLFRKEGQNVTLSCEQNLNHDAMYWYRQDPGQGLRLIYYSQIVNDFQKGDIAEGYSVSREKKESFPLTVTSAQKNPTAFYLCASHPGLINQPQHFGDGTRLSIL.

The chain links TRBV7-3 to TRBJ2-7; TRBD1 matches 9 bases. Germline trimming cut 5 bases from V and 3 bases from J; bases unmatched to any gene: 2. There are 13 residues in the CDR3. Looked up from germline, CDR1 is SGHTA and CDR2 is FQGTGA. Written as DNA, the CDR3 is TGTGCCAGCAGCATGGGACAGGGCTACGAGCAGTACTTC. Translated, it gives CASSMGQGYEQYF.

The chain employs TRBV7-6 and TRBJ2-5; 7 positions match TRBD1. V shed 5 bases and J 0 bases; nucleotides not matched to a gene: 3. Germline CDR1 is SGHVS and CDR2 is FNYEAQ. This CDR3 region has 14 residues. Here the CDR3 reads CASSKTGYQETQYF. Written as DNA, the CDR3 is TGTGCCAGCAGCAAGACAGGGTACCAAGAGACCCAGTACTTC.

This clone has only one observation. This rearrangement joins TRBV28 to TRBJ2-2, with no clear D. The germline CDR1 and CDR2 sequences are MDHEN and SYDVKM. Between the trimmed V and J ends, which lost 10 bases and 4 bases, there was a span of 19 bases. This CDR3 region has 15 residues. CDR3 DNA: TGTGCCACCCAAACCCAAAATGTACCCACCGGGGAGCTGTTTTTT. It encodes CATQTQNVPTGELFF. Full variable domain (remainder filled in from reference TRBV28 and TRBJ2-2): DVKVTQSSRYLVKRTGEKVFLECVQDMDHENMFWYRQDPGLGLRLIYFSYDVKMKEKGDIPEGYSVSREKKERFSLILESASTNQTSMYLCATQTQNVPTGELFFGEGSRLTVL.

The CDR3 reads CASSAQGTYTRDTQYF. The CDR3 coding sequence is TGTGCCAGTAGTGCACAGGGGACATATACGAGGGATACGCAGTATTTT. This chain links TRBV19 with TRBJ2-3; 7 positions match TRBD1. Germline V gene data show CDR1 as LNHDA and CDR2 as SQIVND (reference sequence). The V gene end was trimmed by 5 bases and the J gene end by 6 bases; junction bases not matched to a gene: 14. This CDR3 has 16 amino acids.

The V and J genes are TRBV7-3 and TRBJ1-4; D remains ambiguous. CDR1 and CDR2 from the germline V gene are SGHTA and FQGTGA. The CDR3 contains 15 residues. Trimming removed 2 bases at V and 5 bases at J, with 12 bases between. CDR3 bases: TGTGCCAGCAGCTTAGATTCAGGCGCCAATGAAAAACTGTTTTTT. It is translated as CASSLDSGANEKLFF.

The chain has TRBV4-1 and TRBJ2-1; 9 bases align to TRBD1. Looked up from germline, CDR1 is MGHRA and CDR2 is YSYEKL. The CDR3 loop spans 17 amino acids. V was pared by 0 bases and J by 1 base, with 4 bases of the junction left unmatched. The CDR3 sequence is CASSQDSGTGSYNEQFF. CDR3 in DNA: TGCGCCAGCAGCCAAGACTCTGGGACAGGGTCCTACAATGAGCAGTTCTTC.

The chain uses TRBV7-2 and TRBJ2-7; D call uncertain. There are 11 residues in the CDR3. Germline-derived CDR1 and CDR2 are SGHTA and FQGNSA. The V end was cut by 6 bases, the J end by 6 bases, with 9 bases between. The CDR3 coding sequence is TGTGCCAGCAGTTCCTTTTCCGAGCAGTACTTC. The encoded protein is CASSSFSEQYF.

The chain employs TRBV9 and TRBJ2-3; 8 bases fit TRBD2. Germline CDR1 SGDLS, CDR2 YYNGEE. This CDR3 has 15 residues. Germline trimming cut 7 bases from V and 0 bases from J; bases unmatched to any gene: 7. CDR3 coding DNA: TGTGCCAGCTCGAGGGGGACTAGTAGCACAGATACGCAGTATTTT. Residues: CASSRGTSSTDTQYF.

The chain recombines TRBV7-8 with TRBJ2-2, with D possibly being TRBD2 (6 bases). Trimming took 3 bases from V and 1 from J, leaving 12 bases between them. The CDR3 contains 16 residues. Germline V gene sequence: CDR1 SGHVS, CDR2 FQNEAQ. DNA of the CDR3: TGTGCCAGCAGCTTTTTAGGGCGGGAGAACACCGGGGAGCTGTTTTTT. This encodes CASSFLGRENTGELFF.